This T cell receptor (beta chain) was sequenced for a study of T cells in Graves' hyperthyroidism and ophthalmopathy. Study conclusions and caveats: Researchers found most expanded thyroid clonotypes above 0.001 in blood as well.

Of note for this clonotype: Antigen unknown.

Graves' hyperthyroidism was deemed stable given no ophthalmopathy progression within 18 months. TCR beta CDR3 region amplification was performed from RNA transcripts. The HTBI primer set drove a first-round RT-PCR of the TCR CDR3. TCRdb itself ran the multiplex PCR reads through MiXCR, one entry per CDR3 protein. The sample carries some 770,000 distinct CDR3 sequences, about a sixth recorded once. From germline, CDR1 is SGHDN and CDR2 FVKESK. Trimming took 1 base from V and 5 from J, leaving 9 bases between them. The CDR3 is made up of 14 amino acids. Sequenced material: blood. The TCR sequence derives from a man younger than 35 with Graves' hyperthyroidism. J is TRBJ1-3 and V is TRBV14; D call uncertain. The CDR3: CASSQGPYRNTIYF. DNA for the CDR3: TGTGCCAGCAGCCAAGGGCCTTACAGAAACACCATATATTTT.